These 12 T cell receptor beta chains were all obtained from the same sample, sequenced in a study of sequential checkpoint blockade in melanoma (dated by TCRdb to 2018 to 2020). The label giving this sample's treatment or condition can be read as: randomized to nivolumab then ipilimumab (arm A) or the reverse (arm B). Library preparation was by the immunoSEQ multiplex PCR assay. TCRdb mirrors the immuneACCESS table, restricted to in-frame sequences. Some clones are absent from its copies; in checked studies, under half trace to an unresolved V gene, and the reason for the others is unknown. The sample profile shows approximately 21,000 clones; roughly four fifths of them were found once. The top ten clonotypes cover roughly 11% of the sample. The sample was CD8+ T cells sorted from blood (inferred from file names), taken from a patient given nivolumab and ipilimumab in sequence. Every receptor here comes from a human donor with melanoma.

Notes on this clone: This CDR3 is also generated by other DNA sequences in the sample. This chain joins TRBV7-3 and TRBJ2-2; D remains ambiguous. Germline V CDR1 and CDR2: SGHTA, FQGTGA. The V and J ends lost 5 bases and 5 bases respectively, with 9 bases between them. The CDR3 is 13 amino acids. CDR3 region: CASSPSRTGELFF. CDR3 DNA sequence: TGTGCCAGCAGCCCCTCGAGGACCGGGGAGCTGTTTTTT.

The chain recombines TRBV15 with TRBJ1-5; D remains unclear. V was pared by 8 bases and J by 3 bases, with 17 bases between. This CDR3 has 15 amino acids. Germline loops: CDR1 LNHNV, CDR2 YYDKDF (reference sequence). This CDR3 reads CATRIGGRPNQPQHF. In nucleotides, the CDR3 is TGTGCCACCCGCATTGGAGGCAGGCCCAATCAGCCCCAGCATTTT.

The J gene is TRBJ2-1, the V gene TRBV9, with D perhaps TRBD2 (5 bases). CDR1 is SGDLS, CDR2 YYNGEE, per germline. The CDR3 is 14 amino acids. V dropped 0 bases and J dropped 10 bases, with 14 bases sitting between them. This CDR3 is CASSVGTFEEEQFF. DNA for the CDR3: TGTGCCAGCAGCGTAGGGACTTTTGAAGAAGAGCAGTTCTTC.

CDR3 nucleotides: TGTGCCTGGAGGGACAGGTTGGCCATGAACACCGGGGAGCTGTTTTTT. It codes for CAWRDRLAMNTGELFF. This rearrangement joins TRBV30 to TRBJ2-2; TRBD1 agrees at 7 bases. Losses at the gene ends were 3 bases for V and 1 base for J; bases not matched to a gene: 8. Germline assignment: CDR1 GTSNPN and CDR2 SVGIG (reference sequence). The CDR3 covers 16 residues.

This chain connects TRBV7-9 to TRBJ1-1, with 7 bases lining up with TRBD1. The V and J ends lost 5 bases and 5 bases, in that order; junction bases with no gene match: 2. The CDR3 covers 12 residues. CDR1 and CDR2 from the germline V gene are SEHNR and FQNEAQ (reference sequence). The CDR3 DNA sequence: TGTGCCAGCAGCGAACAGGGGACTGAAGCTTTCTTT. It is translated as CASSEQGTEAFF. The entire variable domain, with the rest obtained from reference TRBV7-9 and TRBJ1-1, is as follows: DTGVSQNPRHKITKRGQNVTFRCDPISEHNRLYWYRQTLGQGPEFLTYFQNEAQLEKSRLLSDRFSAERPKGSFSTLEIQRTEQGDSAMYLCASSEQGTEAFFGQGTRLTVV.

The chain recombines TRBV19 with TRBJ2-4, with D perhaps matching TRBD2 (5 bases). Germline V gene sequence: CDR1 LNHDA, CDR2 SQIVND (reference sequence). Trimming stripped 3 bases from V and 1 base from J, with 7 bases between. The CDR3 spans 14 residues. The CDR3 reads CASSIGVAKNIQYF. DNA of the CDR3: TGTGCCAGTAGTATCGGGGTCGCCAAAAACATTCAGTACTTC.

In this sample, this clone turned up once. This chain joins TRBV7-2 and TRBJ2-1, with D tentatively TRBD1 (5 bases). The CDR3 has 15 residues. The V and J ends lost 1 base and 4 bases respectively, with 11 bases between them. Germline CDR1 and CDR2: SGHTA and FQGNSA. CDR3 in amino acids: CASSLERRAYNEQFF. The DNA of the CDR3 is TGTGCCAGCAGCTTAGAGCGCAGGGCGTACAATGAGCAGTTCTTC.

The rearrangement links TRBV4-3 to TRBJ2-5; D is perhaps TRBD2 (6 bases). Germline V gene lookup returns CDR1 LGHNA and CDR2 YSLEER. V was trimmed by 1 base and J by 5 bases, leaving 17 bases between them. The CDR3 is 16 amino acids. The CDR3 DNA reads as TGCGCCAGCAGCCAAGGACGAGGGCTAGCGAGGGAGACCCAGTACTTC. Amino acid sequence: CASSQGRGLARETQYF.

This chain uses TRBV28 with TRBJ1-6, with 9 bases aligning to TRBD1. The CDR3 extends over 14 amino acids. V gave up 4 bases and J gave up 7 bases; unmatched junction bases: 2. Germline CDR1 and CDR2: MDHEN and SYDVKM. For the CDR3, the DNA is TGTGCCAGCAGTTGGGACAGGGAAAATTCACCCCTCCACTTT. Translating gives CASSWDRENSPLHF.

The chain links TRBV5-6 to TRBJ1-1, with 7 nucleotides matching TRBD1. V shed 4 bases and J 4 bases; nucleotides not matched to a gene: 7. This CDR3 has 14 amino acids. The V gene's germline CDR1 is SGHDT and CDR2 YYEEEE. CDR3 coding DNA: TGTGCCAGCAGCCCCGGGACAGTCGGCACTGAAGCTTTCTTT. Protein product: CASSPGTVGTEAFF.

This sequence joins TRBV5-8 and TRBJ2-7, with 7 bases matching TRBD1. The trim removed 4 bases at V and 6 bases at J, leaving 13 bases unmatched. From germline, CDR1 is SGHTS and CDR2 YDEGEE. The CDR3 totals 15 residues. The DNA for the CDR3 is TGTGCCAGCAGCGGGGCCGACAGGGTATTTGGCGAGCAGTACTTC. It is translated as CASSGADRVFGEQYF. Based on the CDR3 plus reference TRBV5-8 and TRBJ2-7, the full variable domain is EAGVTQSPTHLIKTRGQQATLRCSPISGHTSVYWYQQALGLGLQFLLWYDEGEERNRGNFPPRFSGRQFPNYSSELNVNALELEDSALYLCASSGADRVFGEQYFGPGTRLTVT.

About this clone: The same CDR3 can be traced to other DNA sequences in this sample. The rearrangement joins TRBV10-3 to TRBJ1-1; D might be TRBD1 (6 bases). V gave up 3 bases and J gave up 1 base, with 12 bases separating them. The CDR3 is 15 residues long. In germline, CDR1 is ENHRY, CDR2 SYGVKD. The CDR3 region is CAISDRGKENTEAFF. In DNA form, the CDR3 reads TGTGCCATCAGTGACAGGGGTAAGGAGAACACTGAAGCTTTCTTT.